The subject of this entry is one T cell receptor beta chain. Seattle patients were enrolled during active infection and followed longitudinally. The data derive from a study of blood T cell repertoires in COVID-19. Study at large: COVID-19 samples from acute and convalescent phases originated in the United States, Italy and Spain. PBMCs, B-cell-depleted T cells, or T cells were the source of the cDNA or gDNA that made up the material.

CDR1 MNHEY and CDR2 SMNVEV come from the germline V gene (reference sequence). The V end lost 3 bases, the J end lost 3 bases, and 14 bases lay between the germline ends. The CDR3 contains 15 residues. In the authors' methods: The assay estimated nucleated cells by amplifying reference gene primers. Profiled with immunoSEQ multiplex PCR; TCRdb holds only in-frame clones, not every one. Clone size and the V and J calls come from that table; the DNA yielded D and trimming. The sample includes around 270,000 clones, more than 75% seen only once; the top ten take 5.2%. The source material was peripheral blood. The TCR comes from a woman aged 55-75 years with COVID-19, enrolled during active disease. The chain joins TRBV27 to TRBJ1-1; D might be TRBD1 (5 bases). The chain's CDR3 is CASSFLGTRDTEAFF. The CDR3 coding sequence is TGTGCCAGCAGTTTTTTAGGGACTAGGGACACTGAAGCTTTCTTT.